This T cell receptor (beta chain) is drawn from a study of cytomegalovirus exposure and HLA in healthy donors. Study-wide results and limits: A link between a missense DCLRE1C variant and TCR beta V- and J-gene trimming emerged from a later analysis.

V was trimmed by 1 base and J by 5 bases, leaving 11 bases between them. Germline V gene data show CDR1 as SQVTM and CDR2 as ANQGSEA. CDR3 length: 13 amino acids. Turning to this clone: Its antigen remains unidentified.

60 Vbeta and 13 Jbeta primers were used in PCR. TCRdb's table, derived via immunoSEQ multiplex PCR, lists solely in-frame clones and lacks some. The sample lists around 200,000 clones; around 75% were seen once. This chain uses TRBV29-1 with TRBJ1-1; TRBD1 might be the D (5 bases). The receptor comes from a male donor in good health and CMV-seronegative. Sequences were obtained from PBMCs. This CDR3 is CSVEVQGRTEAFF. The CDR3 nucleotides are TGCAGCGTTGAAGTTCAGGGAAGAACTGAAGCTTTCTTT.